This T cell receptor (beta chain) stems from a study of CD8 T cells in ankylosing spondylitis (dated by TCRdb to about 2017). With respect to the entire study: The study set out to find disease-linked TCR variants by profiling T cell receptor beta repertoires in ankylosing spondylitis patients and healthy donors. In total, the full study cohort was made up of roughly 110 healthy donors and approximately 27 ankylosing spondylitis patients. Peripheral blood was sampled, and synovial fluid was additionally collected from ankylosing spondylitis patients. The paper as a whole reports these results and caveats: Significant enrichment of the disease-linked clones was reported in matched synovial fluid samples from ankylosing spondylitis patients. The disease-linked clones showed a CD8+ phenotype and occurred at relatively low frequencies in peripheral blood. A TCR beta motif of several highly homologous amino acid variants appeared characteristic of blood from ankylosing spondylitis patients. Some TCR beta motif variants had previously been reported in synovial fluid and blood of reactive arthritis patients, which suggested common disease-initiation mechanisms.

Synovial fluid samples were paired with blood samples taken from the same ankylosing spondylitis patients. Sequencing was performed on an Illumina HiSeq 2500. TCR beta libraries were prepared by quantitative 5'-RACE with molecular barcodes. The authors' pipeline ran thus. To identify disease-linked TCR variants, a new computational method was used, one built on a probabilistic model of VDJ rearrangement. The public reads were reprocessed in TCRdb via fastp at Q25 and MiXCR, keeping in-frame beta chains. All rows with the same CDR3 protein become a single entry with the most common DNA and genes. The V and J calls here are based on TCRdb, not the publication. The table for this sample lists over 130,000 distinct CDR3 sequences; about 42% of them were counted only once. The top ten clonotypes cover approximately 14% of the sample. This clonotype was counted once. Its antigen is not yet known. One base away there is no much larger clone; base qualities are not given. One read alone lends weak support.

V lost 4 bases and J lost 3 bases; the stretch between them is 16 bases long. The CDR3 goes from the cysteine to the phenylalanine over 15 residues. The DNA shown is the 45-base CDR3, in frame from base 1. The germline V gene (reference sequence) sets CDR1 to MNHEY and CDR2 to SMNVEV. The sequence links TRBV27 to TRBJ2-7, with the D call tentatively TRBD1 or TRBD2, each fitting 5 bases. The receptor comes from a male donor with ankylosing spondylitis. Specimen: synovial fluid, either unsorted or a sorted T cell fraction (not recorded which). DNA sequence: TGTGCCAGCAGTTCGTACCCGGGACGGAACTACGAGCAGTACTTC. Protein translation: CASSSYPGRNYEQYF.